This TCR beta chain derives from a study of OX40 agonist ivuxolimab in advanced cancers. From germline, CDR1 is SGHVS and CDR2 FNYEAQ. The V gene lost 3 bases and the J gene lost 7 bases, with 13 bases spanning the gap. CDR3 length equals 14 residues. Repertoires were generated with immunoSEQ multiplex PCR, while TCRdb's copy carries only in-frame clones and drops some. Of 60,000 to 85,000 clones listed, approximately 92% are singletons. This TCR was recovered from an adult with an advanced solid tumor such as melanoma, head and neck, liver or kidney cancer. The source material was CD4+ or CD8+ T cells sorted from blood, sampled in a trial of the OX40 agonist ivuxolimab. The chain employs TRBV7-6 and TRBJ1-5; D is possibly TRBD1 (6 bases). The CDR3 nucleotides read TGTGCCAGCAGCTTTCAAGGGGGAGGGCAGCCCCAGCATTTT. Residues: CASSFQGGGQPQHF.